Listed below are T cell receptor beta chains from one sample, sequenced in a study of blood T cell repertoires in COVID-19. Sequenced by immunoSEQ multiplex PCR; TCRdb stores in-frame clones only, minus some. The table lists 70,000 to 90,000 clones, around 84% of them singletons. What was sequenced was peripheral blood. The receptors stem from a human donor in a cohort sampled during active COVID-19. The CDR3 runs from the conserved cysteine through the conserved F or W. A D gene is named only where the DNA matches it firmly. The listing skips clone size in some rows; elsewhere it reads once, few, many or a size class.

14 NA TRBJ1-5 NA TRBV7-8 CASSPSWGVQPQHF TGTGCCAGCAGTCCGAGTTGGGGGGTTCAGCCCCAGCATTTT
12 NA TRBJ1-5 few TRBV7-9 CASSQGSQPQHF TGTGCCAGCAGCCAGGGGAGTCAGCCCCAGCATTTT
13 TRBD2 TRBJ2-1 NA TRBV3-1/TRBV3-2 CASSQGGTSWQFF TGTGCCAGCAGCCAAGGAGGGACTAGTTGGCAGTTCTTC
14 TRBD1 TRBJ2-1 NA TRBV5-1 CASSLAPGGNEQFF TGCGCCAGCAGCTTGGCCCCAGGGGGAAATGAGCAGTTCTTC
15 TRBD1 TRBJ1-2 NA TRBV30 CAWNSGGPSGYGYTF TGTGCCTGGAATTCAGGGGGTCCCTCTGGCTATGGCTACACCTTC
14 NA TRBJ2-3 NA TRBV14 CASSQGGSADTQYF TGTGCCAGCAGCCAAGGCGGGTCGGCAGATACGCAGTATTTT
13 NA TRBJ2-5 NA TRBV27 CASSFLREETQYF TGTGCCAGCAGTTTCCTGCGGGAAGAGACCCAGTACTTC
13 NA TRBJ1-1 NA TRBV29-1 CSVVRALNTEAFF TGCAGCGTTGTGAGGGCCCTGAACACTGAAGCTTTCTTT
16 TRBD2 TRBJ2-3 NA TRBV5-6 CASSLTSGSNTDTQYF TGTGCCAGCAGCTTAACTAGCGGGTCTAACACAGATACGCAGTATTTT
20 TRBD2 TRBJ2-5 once TRBV27 CASSLRRGRLARQDQETQYF TGTGCCAGCAGTTTACGGAGGGGTCGACTAGCGCGACAAGATCAAGAGACCCAGTACTTC
16 NA TRBJ1-4 NA TRBV2 CASRAGSRSPGEKLFF TGTGCCAGCAGGGCGGGGAGCCGAAGCCCAGGTGAAAAACTGTTTTTT
13 NA TRBJ1-5 NA TRBV4-1 CASSQDDWQPQHF TGCGCCAGCAGCCAAGACGACTGGCAGCCCCAGCATTTT
15 NA TRBJ1-5 NA TRBV5-5 CASSLGVPGVQPQHF TGTGCCAGCAGCTTGGGGGTACCAGGGGTTCAGCCCCAGCATTTT
12 NA TRBJ1-6 NA TRBV9 CASSPDRLHLHF TGTGCCAGCAGCCCCGACAGGCTTCACCTCCACTTT
17 TRBD2 TRBJ2-5 NA TRBV9 CASSVVPRAGGRETQYF TGTGCCAGCAGCGTAGTGCCAAGAGCGGGGGGCCGGGAGACCCAGTACTTC
13 NA TRBJ1-1 NA TRBV3-1/TRBV3-2 CASSQGGRAGAFF TGTGCCAGCAGCCAAGGGGGGAGGGCTGGAGCTTTCTTT
16 TRBD1 TRBJ2-5 NA TRBV7-3 CASSPRPAGGRETQYF TGTGCCAGCAGCCCCCGTCCCGCAGGGGGCCGAGAGACCCAGTACTTC
12 NA TRBJ2-7 NA TRBV19 CASNRGFYEQYF TGTGCCAGTAATCGGGGTTTTTACGAGCAGTACTTC
14 NA TRBJ1-1 NA TRBV18 CASSPGQKNTEAFF TGTGCCAGCTCACCTGGGCAGAAAAACACTGAAGCTTTCTTT
15 TRBD1 TRBJ2-7 NA TRBV5-5 CASSQDDRGGNEQYF TGTGCCAGCAGCCAAGATGACAGGGGAGGAAACGAGCAGTACTTC
15 TRBD1 TRBJ1-2 NA TRBV7-9 CASSQYDRDANGYTF TGTGCCAGCAGCCAATATGACAGGGATGCGAATGGCTACACCTTC
13 NA TRBJ1-1 NA TRBV7-2 CASSLRQGTEAFF TGTGCCAGCAGCTTACGGCAGGGTACTGAAGCTTTCTTT
13 NA TRBJ1-2 NA TRBV28 CAADSPRGYGYTF TGTGCCGCGGACAGCCCTCGGGGCTATGGCTACACCTTC
14 TRBD1 TRBJ2-7 NA TRBV19 CASSTYRGDYEQYF TGTGCCAGTAGTACCTACAGGGGAGACTACGAGCAGTACTTC
13 NA TRBJ1-1 NA TRBV28 CASRPGLNTEAFF TGTGCCAGCAGACCGGGTCTGAACACTGAAGCTTTCTTT
14 NA TRBJ1-6 NA TRBV2 CASAMTGLNSPLHF TGTGCCAGCGCAATGACAGGTTTGAATTCACCCCTCCACTTT
15 TRBD2 TRBJ2-4 once TRBV11-2 CASSLTGGTKNIQYF TGTGCCAGCAGCCTGACCGGGGGGACGAAAAACATTCAGTACTTC
13 NA TRBJ1-6 NA TRBV14 CASSPGYNSPLHF TGTGCCAGCAGCCCGGGTTATAATTCACCCCTCCACTTT
16 NA TRBJ2-7 NA TRBV6-6 CASTPQGRGGDYEQYF TGTGCCAGCACCCCCCAAGGGCGAGGGGGAGACTACGAGCAGTACTTC
14 NA TRBJ2-1 NA TRBV3-1/TRBV3-2 CASSQAGTYNEQFF TGTGCCAGCAGCCAAGCGGGAACCTACAATGAGCAGTTCTTC
16 NA TRBJ2-4 NA TRBV7-9 CASSPEAGLTKNIQYF TGTGCCAGCAGCCCCGAGGCAGGGCTCACCAAAAACATTCAGTACTTC
15 NA TRBJ2-7 NA TRBV9 CASSVEAGITYEQYF TGTGCCAGCAGCGTAGAGGCGGGAATCACCTACGAGCAGTACTTC
15 TRBD1 TRBJ2-6 NA TRBV28 CASRGQGSGANVLTF TGTGCCAGCAGGGGACAGGGCTCTGGGGCCAACGTCCTGACTTTC
14 TRBD2 TRBJ2-7 NA TRBV5-1 CASTRGLAGGEQYF TGCGCCAGCACCCGGGGATTAGCGGGGGGGGAGCAGTACTTC
16 TRBD1 TRBJ1-2 NA TRBV19 CASSSQDRDYSYGYTF TGTGCCAGTAGTAGCCAAGACAGGGATTACAGCTATGGCTACACCTTC
13 NA TRBJ1-5 NA TRBV6-4 CASSDGSNQPQHF TGTGCCAGCAGTGATGGCAGCAATCAGCCCCAGCATTTT